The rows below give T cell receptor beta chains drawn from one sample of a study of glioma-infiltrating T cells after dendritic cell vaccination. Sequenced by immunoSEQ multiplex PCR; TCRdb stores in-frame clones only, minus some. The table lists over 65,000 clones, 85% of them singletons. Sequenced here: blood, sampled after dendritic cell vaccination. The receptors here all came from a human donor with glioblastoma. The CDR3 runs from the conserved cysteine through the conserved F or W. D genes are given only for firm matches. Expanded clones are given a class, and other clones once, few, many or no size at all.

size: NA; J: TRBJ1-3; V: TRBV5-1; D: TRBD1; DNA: TGCGCCAGCAGCATCTCGGGACAGGTACCAATGGTTCCAGGAAACACCATATATTTT; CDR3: CASSISGQVPMVPGNTIYF
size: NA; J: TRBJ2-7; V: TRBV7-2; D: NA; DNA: TGTGCCAGCAGCTTAGTCCAGGGGGGCTACGAGCAGTACTTC; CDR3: CASSLVQGGYEQYF
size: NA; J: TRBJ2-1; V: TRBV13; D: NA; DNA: TGTGCCAGCAGGACGACGGGCAGGGATGGCTACAATGAGCAGTTCTTC; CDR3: CASRTTGRDGYNEQFF
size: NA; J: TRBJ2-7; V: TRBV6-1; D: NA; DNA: TGTGCCAGCAGTGTGAGGCGGCTGGGTCTCGAGCAGTACTTC; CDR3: CASSVRRLGLEQYF
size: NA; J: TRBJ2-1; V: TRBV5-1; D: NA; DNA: TGCGCCAGCAGCTTGGAGGAGGAGGATATCTACAATGAGCAGTTCTTC; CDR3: CASSLEEEDIYNEQFF
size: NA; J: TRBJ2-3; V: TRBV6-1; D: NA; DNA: TGTGCCAGCAGTGATCCCAGCGTCAGCTTCACAGATACGCAGTATTTT; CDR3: CASSDPSVSFTDTQYF
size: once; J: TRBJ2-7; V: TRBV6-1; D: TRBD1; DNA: TGTGCCAGCAGTGAAGTACAGGGGGCCCACGAGCAGTACTTC; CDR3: CASSEVQGAHEQYF
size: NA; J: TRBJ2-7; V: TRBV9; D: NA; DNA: TGTGCCAGCAGCGTAGGGGGCAGCTCCTACGAGCAGTACTTC; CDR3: CASSVGGSSYEQYF
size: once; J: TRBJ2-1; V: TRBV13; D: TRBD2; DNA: TGTGCCAGCGGTACTAGCGGGAGTGAGCAGTTCTTC; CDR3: CASGTSGSEQFF
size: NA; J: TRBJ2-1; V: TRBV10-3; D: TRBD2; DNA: TGTGCCATCAGTGAGTCTACCCTAAGCGGGGGGCCCTACAATGAGCAGTTCTTC; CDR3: CAISESTLSGGPYNEQFF
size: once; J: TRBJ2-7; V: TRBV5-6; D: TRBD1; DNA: TGTGCCAGCAGCTTGTTCGGACAGGGGGCTCCCGAGCAGTACTTC; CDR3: CASSLFGQGAPEQYF
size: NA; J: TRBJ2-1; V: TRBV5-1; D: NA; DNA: TGCGCCAGCAGCTTGGGACAGGCCAACAATGAGCAGTTCTTC; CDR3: CASSLGQANNEQFF
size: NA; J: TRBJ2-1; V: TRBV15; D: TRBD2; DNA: TGTGCCACCAGCAGGAAGAGGGGGGGACTAGCGGGAGTTAACAATGAGCAGTTCTTC; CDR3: CATSRKRGGLAGVNNEQFF
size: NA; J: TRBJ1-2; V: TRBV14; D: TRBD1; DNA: TGTGCCAGCAGCCAAGAACGGGACAGGGGCATCTATGGCTACACCTTC; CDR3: CASSQERDRGIYGYTF
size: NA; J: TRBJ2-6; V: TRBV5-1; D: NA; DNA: TGCGCCAGCAGCGCCCGACAGGCGTCTATCTCTGGGGCCAACGTCCTGACTTTC; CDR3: CASSARQASISGANVLTF
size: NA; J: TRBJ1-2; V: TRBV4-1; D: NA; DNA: TGCGCCAGCAGCCAAGTTAGTGCGGGAGGGGCTTCCTATGGCTACACCTTC; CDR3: CASSQVSAGGASYGYTF
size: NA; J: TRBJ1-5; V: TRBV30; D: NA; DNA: TGTGCCTGGAGTGTAGGAGGGTCCAATCAGCCCCAGCATTTT; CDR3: CAWSVGGSNQPQHF
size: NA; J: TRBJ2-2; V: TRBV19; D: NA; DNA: TGTGCCAGTAGTCGAGCCGGGGATTACACCGGGGAGCTGTTTTTT; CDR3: CASSRAGDYTGELFF
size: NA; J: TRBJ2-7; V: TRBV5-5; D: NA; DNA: TGTGCCAGCAGCCTCTCGACTGATACCTACGAGCAGTACTTC; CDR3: CASSLSTDTYEQYF
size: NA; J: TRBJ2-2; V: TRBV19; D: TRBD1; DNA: TGTGCCAGTAGAGTACAGGGGGCCGGGGAGCTGTTTTTT; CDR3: CASRVQGAGELFF
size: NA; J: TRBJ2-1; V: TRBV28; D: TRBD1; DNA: TGTGCCAGCAGTCCGGGACAGGGGTTCAATGAGCAGTTCTTC; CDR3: CASSPGQGFNEQFF
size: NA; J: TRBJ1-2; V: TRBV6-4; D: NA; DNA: TGTGCCAGCAGTGACTCGTCAAGATTAGGGGACTCCTATGGCTACACCTTC; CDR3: CASSDSSRLGDSYGYTF
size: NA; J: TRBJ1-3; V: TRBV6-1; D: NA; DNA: TGTGCCAGCAGTTCCGCCGGCTCTGGAAACACCATATATTTT; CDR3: CASSSAGSGNTIYF
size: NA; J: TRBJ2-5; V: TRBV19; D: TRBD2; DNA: TGTGCCAGTAGTACGGATAGCGGGAGGGGATTTGAGACCCAGTACTTC; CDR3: CASSTDSGRGFETQYF
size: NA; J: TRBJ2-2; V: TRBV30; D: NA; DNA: TGTCTCGGGAGAAGAGACACCGGGGAGCTGTTTTTT; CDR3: CLGRRDTGELFF
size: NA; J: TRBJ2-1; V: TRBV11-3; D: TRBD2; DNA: TGTGCCAGCAGCTTGAACGGCGGGAGGGTTGAGCAGTTCTTC; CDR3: CASSLNGGRVEQFF
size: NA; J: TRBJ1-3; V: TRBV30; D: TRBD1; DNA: TGTGCCAGCAACAGGGGGAACACCATATATTTT; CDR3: CASNRGNTIYF
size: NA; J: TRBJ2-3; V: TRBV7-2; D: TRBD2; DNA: TGTGCCAGCACCGGGGGGAGCACAGATACGCAGTATTTT; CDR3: CASTGGSTDTQYF
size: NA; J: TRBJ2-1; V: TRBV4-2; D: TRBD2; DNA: TGTGCCAGCAGCCAAGTGGTTAAGCGGGGACTTGACGACATTGATGAGCAGTTCTTC; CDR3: CASSQVVKRGLDDIDEQFF
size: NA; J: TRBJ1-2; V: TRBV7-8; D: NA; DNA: TGTGCCAGCAGCTCGACCCTTGACAGGACCACTTACGTATATGGCTACACCTTC; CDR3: CASSSTLDRTTYVYGYTF
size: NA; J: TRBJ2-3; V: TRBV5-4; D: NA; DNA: TGTGCCAGCAGCTTTAGCAAGAGCACAGATACGCAGTATTTT; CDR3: CASSFSKSTDTQYF
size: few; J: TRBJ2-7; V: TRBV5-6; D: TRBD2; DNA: TGTGCCAGCAGCTTGAGACTAGCGCCTAACTACGAGCAGTACTTC; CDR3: CASSLRLAPNYEQYF
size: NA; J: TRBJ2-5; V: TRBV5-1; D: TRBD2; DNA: TGCGCCAGCAGCCTACCGGGACCGGGAGGGGAGACCCAGTACTTC; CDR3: CASSLPGPGGETQYF
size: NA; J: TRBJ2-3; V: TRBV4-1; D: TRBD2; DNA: TGCGCCAGCAGCCAAGGGACTAGCGGGTACACAGATACGCAGTATTTT; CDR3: CASSQGTSGYTDTQYF
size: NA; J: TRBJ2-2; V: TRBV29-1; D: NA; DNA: TGCAGCGTTGAGTCGGGGTACACCGGGGAGCTGTTTTTT; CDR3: CSVESGYTGELFF
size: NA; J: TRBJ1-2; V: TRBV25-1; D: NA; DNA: TGTGCCAGCACTGAATCAGGGAACAACTATGGCTACACCTTC; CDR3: CASTESGNNYGYTF
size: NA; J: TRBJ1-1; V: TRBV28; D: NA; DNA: TGTGCCAGCAGTTTAAAGTGGGGGCTGTCGGGCACTGAAGCTTTCTTT; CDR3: CASSLKWGLSGTEAFF
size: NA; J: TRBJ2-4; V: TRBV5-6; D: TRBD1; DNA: TGTGCCAGCAGTTTCGGACAGGGGCAAAACATTCAGTACTTC; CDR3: CASSFGQGQNIQYF
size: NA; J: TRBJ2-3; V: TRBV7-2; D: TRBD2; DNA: TGTGCCAGCAGCCTGCGGGCGACTAGCGGGGAAACTAGCACAGATACGCAGTATTTT; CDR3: CASSLRATSGETSTDTQYF
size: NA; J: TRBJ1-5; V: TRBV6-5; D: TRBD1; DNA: TGTGCCAGCAGGAGCGACAGGGTTAATCAGCCCCAGCATTTT; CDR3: CASRSDRVNQPQHF
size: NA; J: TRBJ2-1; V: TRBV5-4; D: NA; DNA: TGTGCCAGCAGCTTCCACAACAATGAGCAGTTCTTC; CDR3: CASSFHNNEQFF
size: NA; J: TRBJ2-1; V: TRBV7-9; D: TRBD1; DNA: TGTGCCAGCAGCTCCGGGACAGCCAATGAGCAGTTCTTC; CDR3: CASSSGTANEQFF
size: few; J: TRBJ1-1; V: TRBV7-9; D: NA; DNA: TGTGCCAGCAGACCAACCGGGACAAGGAACACTGAAGCTTTCTTT; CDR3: CASRPTGTRNTEAFF
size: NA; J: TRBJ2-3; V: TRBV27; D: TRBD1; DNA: TGTGCCAGCAGTTCTCTGGGGACAGCCACAGATACGCAGTATTTT; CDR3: CASSSLGTATDTQYF
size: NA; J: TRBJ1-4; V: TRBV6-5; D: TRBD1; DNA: TGTGCCAGCAGTGCGGGACAGGGGTTTGAAAAACTGTTTTTT; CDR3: CASSAGQGFEKLFF
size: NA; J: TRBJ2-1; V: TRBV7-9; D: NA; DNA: TGTGCCAGCAGCCCCTACCTCTCCTACAATGAGCAGTTCTTC; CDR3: CASSPYLSYNEQFF